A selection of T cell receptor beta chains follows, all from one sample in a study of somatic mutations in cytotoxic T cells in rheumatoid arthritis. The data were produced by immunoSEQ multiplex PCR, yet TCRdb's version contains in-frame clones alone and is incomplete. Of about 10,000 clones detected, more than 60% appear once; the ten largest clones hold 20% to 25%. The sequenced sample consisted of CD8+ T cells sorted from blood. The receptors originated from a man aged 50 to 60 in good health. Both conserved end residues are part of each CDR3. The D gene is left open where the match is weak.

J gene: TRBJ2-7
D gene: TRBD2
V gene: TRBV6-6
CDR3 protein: CASSLTSVSYEQYF

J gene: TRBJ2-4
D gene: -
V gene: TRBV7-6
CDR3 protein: CASSPEPGAKNIQYF

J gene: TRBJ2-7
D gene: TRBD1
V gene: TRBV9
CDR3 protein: CASSEQGARTYEQYF

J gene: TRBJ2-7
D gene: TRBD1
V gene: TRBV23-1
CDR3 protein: CASSPGTGGGYEQYF

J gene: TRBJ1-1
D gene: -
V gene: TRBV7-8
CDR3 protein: CASIPRGTGKTEAFF

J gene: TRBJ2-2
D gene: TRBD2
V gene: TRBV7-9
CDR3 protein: CASSLGGLATVTGELFF

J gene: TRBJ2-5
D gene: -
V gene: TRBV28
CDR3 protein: CASSLVSSGTTEYIQETQYF

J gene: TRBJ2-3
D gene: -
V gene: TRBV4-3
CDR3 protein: CASSQEDGLITDTQYF

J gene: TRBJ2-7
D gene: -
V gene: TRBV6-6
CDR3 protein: CASSYSVSFYEQYF

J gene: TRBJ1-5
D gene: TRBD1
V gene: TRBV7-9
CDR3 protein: CASSRDRSNQPQHF

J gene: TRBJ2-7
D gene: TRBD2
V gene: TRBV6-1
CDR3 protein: CASSEARGGQGYYEQYF

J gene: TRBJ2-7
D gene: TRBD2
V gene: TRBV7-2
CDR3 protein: CASSLPRRASGSGEQYF

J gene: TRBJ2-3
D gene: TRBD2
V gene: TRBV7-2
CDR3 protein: CASSFGLAGGASTDTQYF

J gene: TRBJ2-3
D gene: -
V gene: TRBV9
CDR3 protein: CASSPSGASTDTQYF

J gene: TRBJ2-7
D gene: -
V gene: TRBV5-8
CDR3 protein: CASSLGSNSYEQYF

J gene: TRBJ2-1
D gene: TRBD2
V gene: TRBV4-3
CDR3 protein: CASSQVQSLEAGGHEQFF

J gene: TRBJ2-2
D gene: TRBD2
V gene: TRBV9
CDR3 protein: CASSVATSYGTGELFF

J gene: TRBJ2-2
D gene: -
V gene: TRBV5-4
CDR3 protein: CASSLSGRNTGELFF

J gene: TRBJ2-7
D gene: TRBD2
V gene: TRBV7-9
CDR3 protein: CASSTTGLRYEQYF

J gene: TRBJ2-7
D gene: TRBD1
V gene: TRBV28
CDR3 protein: CASSRGRDRYRSYEQYF

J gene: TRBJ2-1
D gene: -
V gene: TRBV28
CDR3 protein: CASSFAINEQFF

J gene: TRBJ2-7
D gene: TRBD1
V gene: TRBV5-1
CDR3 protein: CASSPWTGDPYEQYF